This T cell receptor (beta chain) was identified in a study of OX40 agonist ivuxolimab in advanced cancers. Data came from immunoSEQ multiplex PCR; TCRdb stores just in-frame clones and leaves some out. The sample includes 40,000 to 55,000 clones, approximately 88% of them seen just once. Points from the study as a whole: Some patients who did not respond also had low normalized T-cell clonal expansion. Fewer expanded clones were found on average in CD4+ than in CD8+ T cells. At 0.1 to 3.0 mg/kg and by week 6, CD4+ and CD8+ T cells in the blood had expanded clonally.

Enrollment shut out patients with autoimmune disease history or systemic immunosuppression. Turning to this clone: The antigen is undetermined.

Sequencing was performed on CD4+ or CD8+ T cells sorted from blood, taken in a trial of the OX40 agonist ivuxolimab. This clonotype was sampled from an adult with an advanced solid tumor such as melanoma, head and neck, liver or kidney cancer.

The CDR3 reads CASSQDPVSGNTIYF. CDR3 in DNA: TGCGCCAGCAGCCAAGACCCAGTCTCTGGAAACACCATATATTTT. V usage is TRBV4-1 and J usage is TRBJ1-3; unclear D gene. The CDR3 runs 15 residues. Trimming shortened V by 0 bases and J by 0 bases, and 6 bases separated the two germline ends. Per the germline V gene, CDR1 is MGHRA and CDR2 is YSYEKL.